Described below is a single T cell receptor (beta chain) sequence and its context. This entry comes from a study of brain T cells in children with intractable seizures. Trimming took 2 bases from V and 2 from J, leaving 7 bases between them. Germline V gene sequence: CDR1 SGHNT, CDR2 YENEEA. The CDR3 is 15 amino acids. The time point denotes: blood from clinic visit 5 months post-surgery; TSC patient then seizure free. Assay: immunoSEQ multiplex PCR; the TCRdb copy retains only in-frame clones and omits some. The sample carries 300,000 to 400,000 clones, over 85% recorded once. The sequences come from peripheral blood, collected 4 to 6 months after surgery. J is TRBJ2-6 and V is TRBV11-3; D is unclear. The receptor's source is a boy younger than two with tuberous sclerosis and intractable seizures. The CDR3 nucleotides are TGTGCCAGCAGCTTATACGGAGCTGGGGCCAACGTCCTGACTTTC. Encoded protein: CASSLYGAGANVLTF.